The 19 T cell receptor beta chains in this list originate from one sample, sequenced in a study of response to subunit inactivated influenza vaccine. TCRdb reprocessed the RT-PCR reads via MiXCR and lists one record per CDR3 protein. The top ten clones hold 20% to 30% of a sample with about 190,000 distinct CDR3 sequences, approximately 15% of them seen once. The sequencing used CD8+ T cells sorted from PBMCs, collected 5 to 6 days after vaccination. These TCRs come from a man aged 45-65 years who received an inactivated influenza vaccine.

This clonotype was detected only a few times. The chain links TRBV5-5 to TRBJ2-3; D is unresolved. The V gene lost 1 base and the J gene lost 2 bases, with 14 bases spanning the gap. The CDR3 extends over 16 amino acids. Per the germline V gene, CDR1 is SGHKS and CDR2 is YYEKEE (reference sequence). CDR3 amino acids: CASSLYFYGLTDTQYF. CDR3 DNA sequence: TGTGCCAGCAGCTTGTATTTTTACGGCCTCACAGATACGCAGTATTTT.

This clonotype was counted only a few times. The chain has TRBV9 and TRBJ2-5, with D perhaps TRBD1 or TRBD2 (5 bases each). The CDR3 loop spans 15 amino acids. The V gene lost 0 bases and the J gene lost 1 base, with 10 bases spanning the gap. Germline lookup yields CDR1 SGDLS and CDR2 YYNGEE. For the CDR3, the DNA is TGTGCCAGCAGCGTAGAGGGACGATCCCAAGAGACCCAGTACTTC. It encodes CASSVEGRSQETQYF. Full variable domain (remainder filled in from reference TRBV9 and TRBJ2-5): DSGVTQTPKHLITATGQRVTLRCSPRSGDLSVYWYQQSLDQGLQFLIQYYNGEERAKGNILERFSAQQFPDLHSELNLSSLELGDSALYFCASSVEGRSQETQYFGPGTRLLVL.

This clonotype has just a few counts. The chain has TRBV7-2 and TRBJ2-7, with D uncertain. Germline CDR1 reads SGHTA; CDR2 reads FQGNSA. CDR3 length equals 14 residues. Deletions cut 8 bases from V and 0 bases from J, with 14 bases between. This CDR3 is CASDPRSDSYEQYF. The CDR3 DNA follows: TGTGCCAGCGACCCGCGGTCGGACTCCTACGAGCAGTACTTC.

This clonotype has only a few counts. This chain joins TRBV29-1 and TRBJ2-3; D might be TRBD1 or TRBD2, each matching 6 bases. Germline assignment: CDR1 SQVTM and CDR2 ANQGSEA. Deletions cut 4 bases from V and 8 bases from J, with 28 bases between. CDR3 length: 17 residues. Here the CDR3 reads CSVAQSGRGHPPGTQYF. CDR3 sequence (DNA): TGCAGCGTTGCCCAATCTGGGCGGGGACACCCTCCGGGTACGCAGTATTTT.

This clonotype was detected only a few times. The chain employs TRBV2 and TRBJ2-7, with a possible D match to TRBD2 (5 bases). V was cut by 6 bases and J by 5 bases, with 17 bases left in between. Germline V gene sequence: CDR1 SNHLY, CDR2 FYNNEI. The CDR3 extends over 14 amino acids. The CDR3 spells CASSTDWTGDEQYF. The CDR3 coding sequence is TGTGCCAGCAGCACGGACTGGACCGGGGACGAGCAGTACTTC.

This clonotype has only a few counts. The rearrangement uses TRBV25-1 and TRBJ2-7; 9 nucleotides align to TRBD1. The CDR3 totals 15 residues. V was clipped by 3 bases and J by 1 base; unmatched bases: 4. CDR1 MGHDK and CDR2 SYGVNS come from the germline V gene. CDR3 sequence reads: CASSEGQGESYEQYF. CDR3 sequence (DNA): TGTGCCAGCAGTGAGGGACAGGGAGAATCCTACGAGCAGTACTTC.

This clonotype has just a few counts. This chain joins TRBV9 and TRBJ2-1, with D possibly matching TRBD2 (5 bases). Deletions cut 2 bases from V and 0 bases from J, with 9 bases between. The CDR3 loop spans 15 amino acids. CDR1 and CDR2 (germline): SGDLS, YYNGEE. CDR3 amino acids: CASSVGSPSYNEQFF. DNA for the CDR3: TGTGCCAGCAGCGTGGGGAGTCCCTCCTACAATGAGCAGTTCTTC.

There are many counts of this clonotype. The chain links TRBV5-1 to TRBJ2-7; D is unresolved. CDR3 length: 15 amino acids. Germline V lookup: CDR1 SGHRS, CDR2 YFSETQ. Trimming stripped 0 bases from V and 2 bases from J, with 12 bases between. CDR3 loop: CASSLGQKKTYEQYF. The CDR3 DNA is TGCGCCAGCAGCTTGGGCCAAAAAAAGACCTACGAGCAGTACTTC.

This clonotype was seen a few times. The chain employs TRBV5-6 and TRBJ1-2; TRBD1 matches 9 bases. The V gene's germline CDR1 is SGHDT and CDR2 YYEEEE. With V trimmed by 3 bases and J by 4 bases, 4 bases remained unmatched. This CDR3 is built from 14 residues. CDR3 coding DNA: TGTGCCAGCAGCTACGGGACAGGGTTCTATGGCTACACCTTC. Amino acid sequence: CASSYGTGFYGYTF.

The rearrangement uses TRBV5-5 and TRBJ2-7; D is tentatively TRBD1 or TRBD2 (5 bases each). Germline CDR1 and CDR2: SGHKS and YYEKEE (reference sequence). The CDR3 covers 13 residues. Trimming pared 4 bases from V and 2 bases from J, leaving 10 bases between. The chain's CDR3 is CASSAEGPYEQYF. The CDR3 DNA reads as TGTGCCAGCAGCGCTGAGGGGCCCTACGAGCAGTACTTC.

V is TRBV10-3 and J is TRBJ1-6; D is uncertain. Germline V lookup: CDR1 ENHRY, CDR2 SYGVKD. Trimming took off 1 base at V and 7 bases at J, with 14 bases between the two ends. The CDR3 spans 16 residues. The CDR3 nucleotides read TGTGCCATCAGTGAGTTAGCGGGCCGGAGAAATTCACCCCTCCACTTT. It codes for CAISELAGRRNSPLHF.

There are a few counts of this clonotype. The chain is built from TRBV6-5 and TRBJ2-2; 8 positions agree with TRBD2. The V segment lost 0 bases and the J segment 6 bases; nucleotides outside the gene matches: 0. This CDR3 has 14 amino acids. CDR1 and CDR2 (germline): MNHEY, SVGAGI. The CDR3: CASSYSTSAGELFF. CDR3 DNA: TGTGCCAGCAGTTACTCGACTAGCGCCGGGGAGCTGTTTTTT.

The sample holds a few counts of this clonotype. The chain couples TRBV6-2 or TRBV6-3 to TRBJ2-3; tentatively, D is TRBD2 (6 bases). Trimming took 4 bases from V and 3 from J, leaving 17 bases between them. This CDR3 has 16 amino acids. The germline gives CDR1 MNHEY, CDR2 SVGEGT. The CDR3 nucleotides are TGTGCCAGCAGTTTCGGGCCGGGAGTGAGGACAGATACGCAGTATTTT. This gives the protein CASSFGPGVRTDTQYF.

V usage is TRBV2 and J usage is TRBJ2-7; D unresolved. The CDR3 has 14 amino acids. Trimming left V 4 bases short and J 0 bases short, with 10 bases between. The germline V gene has CDR1 SNHLY and CDR2 FYNNEI. The CDR3 here is CASSGQDTSYEQYF. The DNA for the CDR3 is TGTGCCAGCAGTGGGCAGGATACCTCCTACGAGCAGTACTTC.

Concerning this clonotype itself: A much larger clone differs by one base, so this may be a read error. J is TRBJ2-1 and V is TRBV6-5; D remains unclear. Germline loops: CDR1 MNHEY, CDR2 SVGAGI. The length of the CDR3 is 14 residues. The CDR3 is CASRYFGSYNEQFF. The CDR3 bases are TGTGCCAGCCGTTACTTCGGCTCCTACAATGAGCAGTTCTTC.

The chain recombines TRBV10-2 with TRBJ2-5, with 8 bases fitting TRBD2. Germline V gene lookup returns CDR1 WSHSY and CDR2 SAAADI. There are 16 residues in the CDR3. J gave up 1 base and V 0 bases, and 4 bases lay outside the gene matches. In nucleotides, the CDR3 is TGCGCCAGCAGTGAGTCTGCGGGGGGATTCCAAGAGACCCAGTACTTC. It specifies CASSESAGGFQETQYF.

The table lists this clonotype with a few counts. CDR3 in DNA: TGTGCCAGCAGCCATCCGGGACAGGGGATCCACGAGCAGTACTTC. This translates into CASSHPGQGIHEQYF. V and J are TRBV7-8 and TRBJ2-7; 10 nucleotides align to TRBD1. Per the germline V gene, CDR1 is SGHVS and CDR2 is FQNEAQ. The CDR3 contains 15 residues. V was clipped by 5 bases and J by 5 bases; unmatched bases: 9. Using reference TRBV7-8 and TRBJ2-7 for the parts outside the CDR3, the full variable domain is GAGVSQSPRYKVAKRGQDVALRCDPISGHVSLFWYQQALGQGPEFLTYFQNEAQLDKSGLPSDRFFAERPEGSVSTLKIQRTQQEDSAVYLCASSHPGQGIHEQYFGPGTRLTVT.

The sample holds a few counts of this clonotype. The gene calls are TRBV4-2 and TRBJ2-5, with 8 bases lining up with TRBD2. From germline, CDR1 is LGHNA and CDR2 YNFKEQ. Unmatched junction bases numbered 13, after V lost 2 bases and J lost 5 bases. The CDR3 contains 17 residues. CDR3 coding DNA: TGTGCCAGCAGCCAAAGCATCGGGGGGGGACCCATGGAGACCCAGTACTTC. This translates into CASSQSIGGGPMETQYF.

This clonotype was observed a handful of times. V gene TRBV12-3 or TRBV12-4 combines with J gene TRBJ2-7; 12 bases map to TRBD2. V was pared by 5 bases and J by 4 bases, with 3 bases of the junction left unmatched. The CDR3 covers 14 residues. The CDR3 DNA reads as TGTGCCAGCAGTGAGACTAGCGGGGGTTACGAGCAGTACTTC. This codes for CASSETSGGYEQYF.